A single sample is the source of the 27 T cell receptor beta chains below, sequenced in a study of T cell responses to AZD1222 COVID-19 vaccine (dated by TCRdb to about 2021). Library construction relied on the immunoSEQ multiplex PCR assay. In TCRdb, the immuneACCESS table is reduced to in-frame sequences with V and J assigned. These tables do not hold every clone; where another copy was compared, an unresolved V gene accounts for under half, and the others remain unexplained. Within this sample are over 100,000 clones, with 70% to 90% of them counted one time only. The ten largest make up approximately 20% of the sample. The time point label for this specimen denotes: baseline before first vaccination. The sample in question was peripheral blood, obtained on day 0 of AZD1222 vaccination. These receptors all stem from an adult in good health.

The CDR3 sequence: CASSTQGAGNQPQHF. CDR3 in DNA: TGTGCCAGCAGTACACAGGGGGCTGGAAATCAGCCCCAGCATTTT. The V gene is TRBV28, the J gene TRBJ1-5, with TRBD1 identical over 9 bases. J was trimmed by 4 bases and V by 5 bases; bases with no gene match: 6. The germline V gene has CDR1 MDHEN and CDR2 SYDVKM. The CDR3 is made up of 15 amino acids.

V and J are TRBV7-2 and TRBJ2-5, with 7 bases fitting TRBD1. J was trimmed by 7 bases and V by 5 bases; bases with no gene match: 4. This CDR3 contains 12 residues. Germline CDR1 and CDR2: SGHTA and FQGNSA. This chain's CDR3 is CASSRQGRTQYF. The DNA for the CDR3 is TGTGCCAGCAGCAGACAGGGCAGGACCCAGTACTTC.

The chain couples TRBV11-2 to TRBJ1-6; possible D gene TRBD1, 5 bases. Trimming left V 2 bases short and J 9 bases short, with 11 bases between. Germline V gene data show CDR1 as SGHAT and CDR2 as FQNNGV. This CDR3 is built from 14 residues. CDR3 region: CASSLFDSGSPLHF. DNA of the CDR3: TGTGCCAGCAGCTTATTCGACAGTGGTTCACCCCTCCACTTT. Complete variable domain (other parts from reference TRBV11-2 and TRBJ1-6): EAGVAQSPRYKIIEKRQSVAFWCNPISGHATLYWYQQILGQGPKLLIQFQNNGVVDDSQLPKDRFSAERLKGVDSTLKIQPAKLEDSAVYLCASSLFDSGSPLHFGNGTRLTVT.

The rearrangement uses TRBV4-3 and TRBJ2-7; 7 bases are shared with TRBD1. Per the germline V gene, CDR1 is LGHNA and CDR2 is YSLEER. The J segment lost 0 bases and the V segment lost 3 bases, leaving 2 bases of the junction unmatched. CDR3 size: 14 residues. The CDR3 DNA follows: TGCGCCAGCAGCCAGGACAGGAACTCCTACGAGCAGTACTTC. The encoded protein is CASSQDRNSYEQYF.

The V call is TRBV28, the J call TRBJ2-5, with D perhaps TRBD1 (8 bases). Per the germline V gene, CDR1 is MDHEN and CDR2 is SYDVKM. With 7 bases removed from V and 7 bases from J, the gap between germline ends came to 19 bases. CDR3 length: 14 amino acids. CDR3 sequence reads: CASKPMDREGTQYF. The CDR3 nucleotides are TGTGCCAGCAAACCGATGGACAGGGAGGGGACCCAGTACTTC.

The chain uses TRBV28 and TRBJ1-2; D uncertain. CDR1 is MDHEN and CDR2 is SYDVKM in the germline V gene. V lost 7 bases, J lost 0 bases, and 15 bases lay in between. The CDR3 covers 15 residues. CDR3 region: CASTPRWSTNYGYTF. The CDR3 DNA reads TGTGCCAGCACTCCCCGGTGGAGTACTAACTATGGCTACACCTTC.

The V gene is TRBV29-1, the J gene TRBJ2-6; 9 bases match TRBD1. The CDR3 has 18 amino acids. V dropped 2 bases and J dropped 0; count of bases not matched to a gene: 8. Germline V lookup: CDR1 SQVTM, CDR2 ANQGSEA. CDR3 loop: CSVESGTGIRSGANVLTF. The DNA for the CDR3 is TGCAGCGTTGAAAGCGGGACAGGGATTCGCTCTGGGGCCAACGTCCTGACTTTC.

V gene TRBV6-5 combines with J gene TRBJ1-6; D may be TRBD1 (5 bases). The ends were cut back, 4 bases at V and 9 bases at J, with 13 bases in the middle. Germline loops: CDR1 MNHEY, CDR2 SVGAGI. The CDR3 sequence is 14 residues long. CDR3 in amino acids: CASSSIGDSSPLHF. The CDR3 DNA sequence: TGTGCCAGCAGTTCTATCGGAGACAGTTCACCCCTCCACTTT.

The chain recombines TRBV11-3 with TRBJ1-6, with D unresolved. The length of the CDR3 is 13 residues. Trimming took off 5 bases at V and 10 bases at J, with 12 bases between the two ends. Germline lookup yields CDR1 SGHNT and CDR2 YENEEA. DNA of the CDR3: TGTGCCAGCAGCCTTAGCATGAACTCACCCCTCCACTTT. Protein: CASSLSMNSPLHF.

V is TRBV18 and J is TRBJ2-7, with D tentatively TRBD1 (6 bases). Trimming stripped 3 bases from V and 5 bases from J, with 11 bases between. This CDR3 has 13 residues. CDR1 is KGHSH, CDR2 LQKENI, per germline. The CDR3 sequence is CASSPPGADEQYF. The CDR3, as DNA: TGTGCCAGCTCACCGCCAGGGGCCGACGAGCAGTACTTC.

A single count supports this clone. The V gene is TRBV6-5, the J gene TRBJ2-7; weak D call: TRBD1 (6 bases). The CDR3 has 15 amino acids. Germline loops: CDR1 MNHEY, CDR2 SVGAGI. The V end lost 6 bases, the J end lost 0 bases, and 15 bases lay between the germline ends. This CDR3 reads CASRATGLASYEQYF. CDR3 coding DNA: TGTGCCAGCAGGGCGACAGGACTCGCCTCCTACGAGCAGTACTTC.

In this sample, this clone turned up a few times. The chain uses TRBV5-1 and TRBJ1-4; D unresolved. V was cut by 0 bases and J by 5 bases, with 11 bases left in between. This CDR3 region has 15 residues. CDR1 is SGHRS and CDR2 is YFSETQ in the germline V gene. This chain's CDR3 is CASSLEPAGNEKLFF. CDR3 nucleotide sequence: TGCGCCAGCAGCTTGGAGCCGGCGGGAAATGAAAAACTGTTTTTT.

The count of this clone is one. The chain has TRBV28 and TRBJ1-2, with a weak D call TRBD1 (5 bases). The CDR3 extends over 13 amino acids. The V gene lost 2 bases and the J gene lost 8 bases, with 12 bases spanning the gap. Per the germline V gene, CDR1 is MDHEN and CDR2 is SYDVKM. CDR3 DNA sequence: TGTGCCAGCAGTTTAATGCAGGGTAGGGGCTACACCTTC. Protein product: CASSLMQGRGYTF.

The CDR3 region is CASSEQGHVGTEAFF. The DNA for the CDR3 is TGTGCCAGCAGTGAACAGGGTCATGTAGGCACTGAAGCTTTCTTT. The rearrangement links TRBV2 to TRBJ1-1; tentatively, D is TRBD1 (5 bases). Trimming shortened V by 2 bases and J by 4 bases, and 14 bases separated the two germline ends. This CDR3 has 15 residues. The germline CDR1 and CDR2 sequences are SNHLY and FYNNEI.

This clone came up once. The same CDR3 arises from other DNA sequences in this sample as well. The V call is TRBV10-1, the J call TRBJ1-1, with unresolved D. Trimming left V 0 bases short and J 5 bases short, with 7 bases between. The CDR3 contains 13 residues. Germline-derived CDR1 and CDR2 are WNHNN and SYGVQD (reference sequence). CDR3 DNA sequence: TGCGCCAGCAGTGAGTCGGTGGGGACTGAAGCTTTCTTT. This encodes CASSESVGTEAFF.

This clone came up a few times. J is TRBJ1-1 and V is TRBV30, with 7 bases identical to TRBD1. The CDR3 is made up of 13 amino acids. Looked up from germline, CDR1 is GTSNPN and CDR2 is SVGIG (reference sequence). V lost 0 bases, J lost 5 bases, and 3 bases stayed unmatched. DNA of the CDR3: TGTGCCTGGAGTGTTGGCAGGGGGACTGAAGCTTTCTTT. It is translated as CAWSVGRGTEAFF.

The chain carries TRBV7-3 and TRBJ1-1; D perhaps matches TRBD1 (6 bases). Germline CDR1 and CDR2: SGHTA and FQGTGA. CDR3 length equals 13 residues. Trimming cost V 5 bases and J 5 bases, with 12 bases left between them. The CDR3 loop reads CASSPEGVTEAFF. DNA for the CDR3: TGTGCCAGCAGCCCCGAGGGGGTGACTGAAGCTTTCTTT.

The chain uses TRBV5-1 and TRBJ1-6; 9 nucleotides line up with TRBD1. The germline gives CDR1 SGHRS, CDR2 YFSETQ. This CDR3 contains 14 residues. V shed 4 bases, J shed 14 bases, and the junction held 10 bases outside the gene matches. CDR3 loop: CASSDTGGMGSLHF. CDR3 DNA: TGCGCCAGCAGCGATACAGGGGGCATGGGATCCCTCCACTTT.

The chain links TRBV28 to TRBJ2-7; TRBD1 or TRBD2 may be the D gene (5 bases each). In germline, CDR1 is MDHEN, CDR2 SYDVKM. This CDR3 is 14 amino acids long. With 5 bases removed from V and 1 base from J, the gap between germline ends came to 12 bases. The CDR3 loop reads CASSRDRMSYEQYF. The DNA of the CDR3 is TGTGCCAGCAGTAGGGACCGAATGTCCTACGAGCAGTACTTC.

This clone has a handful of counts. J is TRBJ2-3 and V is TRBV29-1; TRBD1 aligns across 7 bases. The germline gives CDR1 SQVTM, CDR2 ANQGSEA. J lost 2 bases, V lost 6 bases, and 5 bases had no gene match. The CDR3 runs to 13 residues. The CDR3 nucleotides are TGCAGCGTCGGACAGGCGATCACAGATACGCAGTATTTT. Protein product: CSVGQAITDTQYF.

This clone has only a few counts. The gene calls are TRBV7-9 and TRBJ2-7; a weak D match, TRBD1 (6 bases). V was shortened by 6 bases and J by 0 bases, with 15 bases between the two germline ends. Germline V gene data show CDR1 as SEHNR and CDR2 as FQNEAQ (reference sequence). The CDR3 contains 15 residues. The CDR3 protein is CASSRRQGSSYEQYF. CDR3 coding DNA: TGTGCCAGCAGTAGGCGTCAGGGGAGCTCCTACGAGCAGTACTTC.

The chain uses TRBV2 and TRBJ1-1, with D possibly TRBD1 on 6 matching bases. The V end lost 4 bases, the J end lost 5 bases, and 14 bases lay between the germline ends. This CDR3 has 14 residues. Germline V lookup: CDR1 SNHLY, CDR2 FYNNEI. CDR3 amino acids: CASSAQGSRTEAFF. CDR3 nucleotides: TGTGCCAGCAGTGCACAGGGAAGTAGGACTGAAGCTTTCTTT.

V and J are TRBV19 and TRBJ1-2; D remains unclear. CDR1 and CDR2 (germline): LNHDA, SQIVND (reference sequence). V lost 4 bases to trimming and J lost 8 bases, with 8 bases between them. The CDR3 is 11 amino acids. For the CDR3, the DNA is TGTGCCAGTAGTAACGGGCCCGGCTACACCTTC. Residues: CASSNGPGYTF.

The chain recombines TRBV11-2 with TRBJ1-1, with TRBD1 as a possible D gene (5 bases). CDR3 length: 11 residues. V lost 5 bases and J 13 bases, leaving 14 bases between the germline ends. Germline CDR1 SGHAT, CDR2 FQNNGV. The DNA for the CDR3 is TGTGCCAGCAGCCGCCGGGACTCTGGTTTCTTT. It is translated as CASSRRDSGFF.

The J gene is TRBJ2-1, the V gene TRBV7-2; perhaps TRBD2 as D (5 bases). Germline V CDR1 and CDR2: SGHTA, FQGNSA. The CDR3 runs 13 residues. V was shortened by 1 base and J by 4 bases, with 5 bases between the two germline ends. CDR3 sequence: CASSLGTYNEQFF. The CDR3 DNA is TGTGCCAGCAGCTTAGGGACTTACAATGAGCAGTTCTTC.

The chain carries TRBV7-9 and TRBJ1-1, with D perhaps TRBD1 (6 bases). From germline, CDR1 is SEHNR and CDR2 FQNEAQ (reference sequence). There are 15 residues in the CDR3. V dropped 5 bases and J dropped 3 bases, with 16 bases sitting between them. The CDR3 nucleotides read TGTGCCAGCAGCCGGATGGGGGGGCTGGACACTGAAGCTTTCTTT. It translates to CASSRMGGLDTEAFF.

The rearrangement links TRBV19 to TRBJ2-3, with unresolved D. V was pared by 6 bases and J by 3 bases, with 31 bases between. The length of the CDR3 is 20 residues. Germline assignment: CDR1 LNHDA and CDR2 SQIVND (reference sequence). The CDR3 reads CASSLMSLDKSLSRTDTQYF. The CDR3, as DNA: TGTGCCAGTAGCCTTATGTCCCTAGACAAGTCCCTCTCCAGGACAGATACGCAGTATTTT.